Listed here are 12 T cell receptor beta chains from one sample, sequenced in a study of beta chain features in type 1 diabetes. General study results and limits: Shorter TCRB CDR3s, moderately but significantly so, were found in Type 1 diabetes patients in all four CD4+ subsets.

What these receptors recognize is not known. Of the isolated RNA, all was reverse transcribed, and so the sequenced material was expressed TCRB transcripts. The table came from immunoSEQ multiplex PCR; TCRdb's copy has only in-frame clones and leaves some out. The table records about 270,000 clones, 14% of them present only once. The sequencing input was naive CD4+ T cells from blood. The receptors here all came from a man aged 30 to 39 with type 1 diabetes.

This clone was seen more than once but under ten times. The chain carries TRBV5-1 and TRBJ2-2, with 8 bases identical to TRBD1. The CDR3 spans 14 residues. Looked up from germline, CDR1 is SGHRS and CDR2 is YFSETQ. Germline trimming cut 6 bases from V and 1 base from J; bases unmatched to any gene: 2. The CDR3 nucleotides are TGCGCCAGCAAGGGGACAGGGAACACCGGGGAGCTGTTTTTT. Its translation is CASKGTGNTGELFF.

The CDR3 sequence is CASSRVGGANTGELFF. The CDR3 DNA reads as TGTGCCAGCAGCCGGGTCGGGGGGGCGAACACCGGGGAGCTGTTTTTT. The rearrangement links TRBV4-2 to TRBJ2-2; 8 nucleotides agree with TRBD2. The V gene's germline CDR1 is LGHNA and CDR2 YNFKEQ. Germline trimming cut 4 bases from V and 0 bases from J; bases unmatched to any gene: 4. The CDR3 totals 16 residues.

The chain carries TRBV7-3 and TRBJ2-1; 9 bases align to TRBD2. The CDR3 is 14 residues long. The V segment lost 5 bases and the J segment 6 bases; nucleotides outside the gene matches: 5. The germline V gene has CDR1 SGHTA and CDR2 FQGTGA. CDR3 sequence reads: CASSISGSFNEQFF. CDR3 coding DNA: TGTGCCAGCAGCATTAGCGGGAGTTTCAATGAGCAGTTCTTC.

This rearrangement joins TRBV4-2 to TRBJ1-2; D is ambiguous. The germline V gene encodes CDR1 LGHNA and CDR2 YNFKEQ. The CDR3 covers 14 residues. Trimming took off 1 base at V and 4 bases at J, with 10 bases between the two ends. The CDR3 sequence: CASSQADTSYGYTF. The CDR3 nucleotides are TGTGCCAGCAGCCAAGCTGACACCAGCTATGGCTACACCTTC.

This clone was counted only a few times. The chain has TRBV2 and TRBJ2-3; D is perhaps TRBD2 (6 bases). The V and J ends lost 6 bases and 2 bases respectively, with 12 bases between them. Germline CDR1 reads SNHLY; CDR2 reads FYNNEI. This CDR3 comprises 14 residues. The CDR3 is CASRARTITDTQYF. CDR3 DNA sequence: TGTGCCAGCAGGGCCCGGACTATCACAGATACGCAGTATTTT.

For this clone: A junction boundary mismatches the germline segment, possibly from a read error. The chain recombines TRBV2 with TRBJ1-3; D is possibly TRBD1 (6 bases). Per germline, CDR1 SNHLY and CDR2 FYNNEI. There are 11 residues in the CDR3. The CDR3 sequence is CASSEYRDKGF. The CDR3 DNA is TGTGCCAGCAGTGAATACCGGGACAAGGGGTTT.

This clone was seen a handful of times. The chain is built from TRBV11-2 and TRBJ2-3; maybe TRBD2 (5 bases). Germline assignment: CDR1 SGHAT and CDR2 FQNNGV. V lost 2 bases and J 8 bases, leaving 8 bases between the germline ends. The length of the CDR3 is 12 residues. In DNA form, the CDR3 reads TGTGCCAGCAGCTTAAGCGGATTTACGCAGTATTTT. Its translation: CASSLSGFTQYF.

This chain connects TRBV2 to TRBJ2-7; 12 bases align to TRBD2. The germline V gene has CDR1 SNHLY and CDR2 FYNNEI. CDR3 length: 18 residues. The V and J ends lost 2 bases and 0 bases, in that order; junction bases with no gene match: 8. The CDR3 DNA sequence: TGTGCCAGCAGTGAACTGACTAGCGGGAGTCTTCGCTCCTACGAGCAGTACTTC. Translation: CASSELTSGSLRSYEQYF.

This clone came up a few times. This rearrangement joins TRBV30 to TRBJ2-7, with a weak D call TRBD2 (5 bases). The CDR3 runs to 12 residues. V was cut by 2 bases and J by 3 bases, with 8 bases left in between. Germline values: CDR1 GTSNPN, CDR2 SVGIG (reference sequence). Here the CDR3 reads CAWSLDFYEQYF. CDR3 DNA sequence: TGTGCCTGGAGTTTGGACTTCTACGAGCAGTACTTC.

The CDR3 spells CASSGSYNEQFF. For the CDR3, the DNA is TGTGCCAGCAGCGGCAGCTACAATGAGCAGTTCTTC. The rearrangement uses TRBV7-2 and TRBJ2-1; unclear D gene. This CDR3 spans 12 amino acids. CDR1 is SGHTA, CDR2 FQGNSA, per germline. V was cut by 5 bases and J by 3 bases, with 5 bases left in between.

The chain uses TRBV5-1 and TRBJ2-1; tentatively, D is TRBD2 (6 bases). The V and J ends lost 4 bases and 8 bases respectively, with 10 bases between them. The germline CDR1 and CDR2 sequences are SGHRS and YFSETQ. CDR3 length: 12 residues. The CDR3 DNA is TGCGCCAGCAGCCCCCCGGGGGATGAGCAGTTCTTC. It translates to CASSPPGDEQFF.

CDR3 sequence: CAWSGVGSGRKTYEQYF. The CDR3 DNA reads TGTGCCTGGAGTGGGGTCGGTAGCGGGAGAAAAACCTACGAGCAGTACTTC. V is TRBV30 and J is TRBJ2-7; 9 positions agree with TRBD2. The CDR3 spans 17 residues. Losses at the gene ends were 1 base for V and 2 bases for J; bases not matched to a gene: 12. Per germline, CDR1 GTSNPN and CDR2 SVGIG (reference sequence).